This T cell receptor (beta chain) was identified in a study of blood T cell repertoires in COVID-19. Across the whole study: Both acute and convalescent COVID-19 samples were obtained from the United States, Italy and Spain. Sources were T cells, B-cell-depleted T cells, or PBMCs; the material itself was cDNA or gDNA.

V trimming: 0 bases; J trimming: 7 bases; junction bases outside the gene matches: 8. The germline V gene has CDR1 MGHRA and CDR2 YSYEKL. The CDR3 runs 17 residues. Authors' data handling: It was from reference gene primer amplification that nucleated cell counts were estimated. The table came from immunoSEQ multiplex PCR; TCRdb's copy has only in-frame clones and leaves some out. That table is the source of V, J and clone size, and D and trimming were worked out from the DNA. The sample consists of approximately 140,000 clones, approximately 88% of them appearing once. The sequence was obtained from a human donor in a cohort sampled during active COVID-19. Input material: peripheral blood. V gene TRBV4-1 combines with J gene TRBJ2-1, with 11 nucleotides matching TRBD2. CDR3 region: CASSQERGIAGGNEQFF. The CDR3 coding sequence is TGCGCCAGCAGCCAAGAACGGGGAATAGCGGGGGGGAATGAGCAGTTCTTC.